This TCR beta chain appears in the sequencing data of a study of blood T cell repertoires in COVID-19. Study-level information: The analysed material was cDNA or gDNA that came from T cells, B-cell-depleted T cells, or PBMCs.

Participant ages covered roughly 18 to 90 years across 20 to 25 US areas. Categorization into cohorts depended on clinical history that participants reported. The CDR3 length is 15 residues. J was trimmed by 5 bases and V by 4 bases; bases with no gene match: 7. The germline V gene has CDR1 LGHNA and CDR2 YSLEER. Per the study methods: Reference gene primer amplification gave nucleated cell count estimates. Only in-frame clones appear in the TCRdb table, and some are missing; sequencing was by immunoSEQ multiplex PCR. That table furnishes V, J and clone size, whereas the DNA furnished D and trimming. Among 200,000 to 250,000 clones listed, approximately 83% were seen once.

J is TRBJ2-5 and V is TRBV4-3; TRBD1 aligns across 10 bases. The TCR comes from a woman aged 40 to 55 with acute COVID-19. Sequencing input: PBMCs or T cells enriched from blood (not recorded which). The DNA of the CDR3 is TGCGCCAGCAGCCCCGGACAGGGGGGTAGGGAGACCCAGTACTTC. Its protein product is CASSPGQGGRETQYF.